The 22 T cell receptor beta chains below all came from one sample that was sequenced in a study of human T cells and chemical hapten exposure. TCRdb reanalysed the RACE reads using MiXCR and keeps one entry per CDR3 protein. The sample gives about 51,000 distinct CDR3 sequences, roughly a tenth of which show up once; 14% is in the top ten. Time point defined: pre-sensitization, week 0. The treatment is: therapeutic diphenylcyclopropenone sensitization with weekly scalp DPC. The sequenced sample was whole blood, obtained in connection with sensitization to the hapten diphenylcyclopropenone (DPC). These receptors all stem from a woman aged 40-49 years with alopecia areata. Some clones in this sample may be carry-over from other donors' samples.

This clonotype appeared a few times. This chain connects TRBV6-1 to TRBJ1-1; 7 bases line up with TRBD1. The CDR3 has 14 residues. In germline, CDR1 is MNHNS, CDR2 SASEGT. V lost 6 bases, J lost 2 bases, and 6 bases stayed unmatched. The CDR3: CASSTRGGNTEAFF. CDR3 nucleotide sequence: TGTGCCAGCAGCACGCGAGGGGGCAACACTGAAGCTTTCTTT.

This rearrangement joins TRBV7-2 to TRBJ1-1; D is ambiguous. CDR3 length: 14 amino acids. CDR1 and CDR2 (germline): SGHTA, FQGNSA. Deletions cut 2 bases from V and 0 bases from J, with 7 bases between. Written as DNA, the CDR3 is TGTGCCAGCAGCTTACAGAGCATGAACACTGAAGCTTTCTTT. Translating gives CASSLQSMNTEAFF. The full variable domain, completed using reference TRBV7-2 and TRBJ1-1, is GAGVSQSPSNKVTEKGKDVELRCDPISGHTALYWYRQSLGQGLEFLIYFQGNSAPDKSGLPSDRFSAERTGGSVSTLTIQRTQQEDSAVYLCASSLQSMNTEAFFGQGTRLTVV.

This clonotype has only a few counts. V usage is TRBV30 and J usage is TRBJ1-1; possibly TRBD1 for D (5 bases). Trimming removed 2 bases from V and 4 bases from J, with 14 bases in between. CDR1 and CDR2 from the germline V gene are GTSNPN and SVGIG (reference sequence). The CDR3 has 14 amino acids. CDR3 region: CAWSRGGASTEAFF. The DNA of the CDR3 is TGTGCCTGGAGTCGTGGAGGGGCGAGCACTGAAGCTTTCTTT.

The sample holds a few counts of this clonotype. CDR3 in amino acids: CASSLNSGQPQHF. Written as DNA, the CDR3 is TGTGCCAGCAGCTTAAACTCCGGGCAGCCCCAGCATTTT. This sequence joins TRBV7-2 and TRBJ1-5, with D uncertain. The length of the CDR3 is 13 residues. CDR1 is SGHTA and CDR2 is FQGNSA in the germline V gene. V was trimmed by 2 bases and J by 7 bases, leaving 9 bases between them.

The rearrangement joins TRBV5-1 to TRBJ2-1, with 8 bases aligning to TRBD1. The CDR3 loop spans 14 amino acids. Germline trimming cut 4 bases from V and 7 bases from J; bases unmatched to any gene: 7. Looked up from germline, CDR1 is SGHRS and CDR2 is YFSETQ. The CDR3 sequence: CASSSQGARNEQFF. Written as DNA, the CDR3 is TGCGCCAGCAGCAGTCAGGGGGCTCGAAATGAGCAGTTCTTC.

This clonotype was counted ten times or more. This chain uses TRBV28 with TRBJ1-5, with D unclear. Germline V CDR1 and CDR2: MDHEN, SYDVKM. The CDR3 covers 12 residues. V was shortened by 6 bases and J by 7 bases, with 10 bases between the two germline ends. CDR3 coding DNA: TGTGCCAGCAGCTCCGGATACCAGCCCCAGCATTTT. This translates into CASSSGYQPQHF.

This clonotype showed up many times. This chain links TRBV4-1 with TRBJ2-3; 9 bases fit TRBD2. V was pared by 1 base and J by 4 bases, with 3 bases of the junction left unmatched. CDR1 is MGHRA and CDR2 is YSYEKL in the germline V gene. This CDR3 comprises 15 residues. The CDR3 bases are TGCGCCAGCAGCCAAGGGTCTAGCGGGGCAGATACGCAGTATTTT. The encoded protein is CASSQGSSGADTQYF.

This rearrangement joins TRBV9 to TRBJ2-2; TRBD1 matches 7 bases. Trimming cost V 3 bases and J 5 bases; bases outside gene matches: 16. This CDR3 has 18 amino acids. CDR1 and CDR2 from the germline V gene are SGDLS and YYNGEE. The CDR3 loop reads CASSDPRTGLLGTGELFF. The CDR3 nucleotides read TGTGCCAGCAGCGACCCACGGACAGGCCTCTTGGGGACCGGGGAGCTGTTTTTT.

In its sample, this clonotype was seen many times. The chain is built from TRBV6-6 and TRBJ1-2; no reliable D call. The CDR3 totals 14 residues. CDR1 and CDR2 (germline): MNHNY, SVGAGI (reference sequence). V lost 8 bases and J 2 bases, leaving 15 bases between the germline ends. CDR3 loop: CASWIPGQNYGYTF. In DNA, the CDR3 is TGTGCCAGCTGGATTCCGGGCCAGAACTATGGCTACACCTTC.

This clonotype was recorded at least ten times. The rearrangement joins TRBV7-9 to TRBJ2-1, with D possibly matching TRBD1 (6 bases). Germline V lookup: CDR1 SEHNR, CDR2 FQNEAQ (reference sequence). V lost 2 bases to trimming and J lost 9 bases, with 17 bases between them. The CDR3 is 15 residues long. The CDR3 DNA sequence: TGTGCCAGCAGCTTATGGGGGCCCGAGTCTCCTGAGCAGTTCTTC. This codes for CASSLWGPESPEQFF.

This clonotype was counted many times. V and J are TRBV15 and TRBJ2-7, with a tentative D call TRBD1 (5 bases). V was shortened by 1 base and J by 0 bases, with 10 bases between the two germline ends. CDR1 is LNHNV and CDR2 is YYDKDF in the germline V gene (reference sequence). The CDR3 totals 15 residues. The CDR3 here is CATSRVADSSYEQYF. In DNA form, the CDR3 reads TGTGCCACCAGCAGAGTTGCAGACAGCTCCTACGAGCAGTACTTC.

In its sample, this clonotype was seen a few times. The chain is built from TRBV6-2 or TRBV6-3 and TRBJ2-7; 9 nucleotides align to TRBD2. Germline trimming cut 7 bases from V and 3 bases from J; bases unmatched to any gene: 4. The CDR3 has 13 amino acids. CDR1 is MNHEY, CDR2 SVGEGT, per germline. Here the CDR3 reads CASTKRGVYEQYF. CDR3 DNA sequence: TGTGCCAGCACGAAGCGGGGGGTCTACGAGCAGTACTTC.

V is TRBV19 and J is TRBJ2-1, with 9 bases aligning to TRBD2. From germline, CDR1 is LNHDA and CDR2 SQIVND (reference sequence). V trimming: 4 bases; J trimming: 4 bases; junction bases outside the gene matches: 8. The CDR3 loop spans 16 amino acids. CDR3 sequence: CASSKRTSDKYNEQFF. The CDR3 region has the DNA TGTGCCAGTAGTAAAAGGACTAGCGATAAGTACAATGAGCAGTTCTTC.

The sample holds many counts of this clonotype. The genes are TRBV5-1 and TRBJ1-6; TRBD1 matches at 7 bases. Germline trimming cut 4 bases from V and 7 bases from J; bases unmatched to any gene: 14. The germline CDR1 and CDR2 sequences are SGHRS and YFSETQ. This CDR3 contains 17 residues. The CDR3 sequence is CASSHFQGGTENSPLHF. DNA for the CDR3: TGCGCCAGCAGCCACTTTCAGGGGGGGACTGAAAATTCACCCCTCCACTTT. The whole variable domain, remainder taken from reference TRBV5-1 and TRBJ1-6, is KAGVTQTPRYLIKTRGQQVTLSCSPISGHRSVSWYQQTPGQGLQFLFEYFSETQRNKGNFPGRFSGRQFSNSRSEMNVSTLELGDSALYLCASSHFQGGTENSPLHFGNGTRLTVT.

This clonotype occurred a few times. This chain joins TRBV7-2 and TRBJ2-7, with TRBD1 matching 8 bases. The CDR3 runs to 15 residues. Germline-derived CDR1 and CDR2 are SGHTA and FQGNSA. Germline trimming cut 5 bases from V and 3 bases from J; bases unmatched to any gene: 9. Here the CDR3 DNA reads TGTGCCAGCAGCATCGGACAGGGAGCGGTCTACGAGCAGTACTTC. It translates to CASSIGQGAVYEQYF.

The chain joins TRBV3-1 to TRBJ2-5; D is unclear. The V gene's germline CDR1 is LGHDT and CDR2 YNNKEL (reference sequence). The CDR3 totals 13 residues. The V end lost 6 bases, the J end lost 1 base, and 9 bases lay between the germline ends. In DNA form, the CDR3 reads TGTGCCAGCAGTCCTTGGTCCCAAGAGACCCAGTACTTC. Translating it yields CASSPWSQETQYF.

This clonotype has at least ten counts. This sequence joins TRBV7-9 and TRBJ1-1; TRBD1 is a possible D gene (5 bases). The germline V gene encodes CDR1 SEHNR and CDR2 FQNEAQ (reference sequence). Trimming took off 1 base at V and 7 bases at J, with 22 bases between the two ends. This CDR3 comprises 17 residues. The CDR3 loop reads CASSLGIEGTYDIEAFF. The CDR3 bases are TGTGCCAGCAGCTTAGGGATAGAGGGGACCTACGATATTGAAGCTTTCTTT.

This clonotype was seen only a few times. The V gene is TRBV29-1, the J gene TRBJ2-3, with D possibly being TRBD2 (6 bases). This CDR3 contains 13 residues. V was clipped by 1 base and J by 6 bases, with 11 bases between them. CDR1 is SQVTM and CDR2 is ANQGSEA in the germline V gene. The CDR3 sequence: CSVEVGGPDTQYF. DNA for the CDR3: TGCAGCGTTGAAGTGGGGGGACCGGATACGCAGTATTTT.

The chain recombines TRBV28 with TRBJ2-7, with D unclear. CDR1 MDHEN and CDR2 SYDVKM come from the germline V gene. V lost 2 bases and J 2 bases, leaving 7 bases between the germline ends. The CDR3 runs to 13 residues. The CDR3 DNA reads TGTGCCAGCAGTTTAGTTATAGCCTACGAGCAGTACTTC. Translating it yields CASSLVIAYEQYF.

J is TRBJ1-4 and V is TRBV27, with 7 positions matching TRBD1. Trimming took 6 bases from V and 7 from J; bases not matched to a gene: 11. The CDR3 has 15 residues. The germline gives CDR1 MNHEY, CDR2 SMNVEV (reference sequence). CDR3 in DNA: TGTGCCAGCAGGATCTTGACAGGGAAAGGTGAAAAACTGTTTTTT. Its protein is CASRILTGKGEKLFF. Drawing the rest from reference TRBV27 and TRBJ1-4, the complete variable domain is EAQVTQNPRYLITVTGKKLTVTCSQNMNHEYMSWYRQDPGLGLRQIYYSMNVEVTDKGDVPEGYKVSRKEKRNFPLILESPSPNQTSLYFCASRILTGKGEKLFFGSGTQLSVL.

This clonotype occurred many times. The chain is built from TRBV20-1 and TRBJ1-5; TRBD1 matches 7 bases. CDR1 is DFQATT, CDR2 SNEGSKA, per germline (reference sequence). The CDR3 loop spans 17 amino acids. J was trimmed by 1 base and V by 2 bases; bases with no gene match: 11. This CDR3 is CSARRTGGQLSNQPQHF. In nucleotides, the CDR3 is TGCAGTGCTAGAAGGACAGGCGGGCAGTTAAGCAATCAGCCCCAGCATTTT.

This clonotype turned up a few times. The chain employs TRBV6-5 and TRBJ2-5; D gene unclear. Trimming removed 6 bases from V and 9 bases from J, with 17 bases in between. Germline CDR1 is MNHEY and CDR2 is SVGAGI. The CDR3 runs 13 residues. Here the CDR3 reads CASSPTFSGAQYF. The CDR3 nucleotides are TGTGCCAGCAGCCCGACGTTTTCTGGGGCCCAGTACTTC.